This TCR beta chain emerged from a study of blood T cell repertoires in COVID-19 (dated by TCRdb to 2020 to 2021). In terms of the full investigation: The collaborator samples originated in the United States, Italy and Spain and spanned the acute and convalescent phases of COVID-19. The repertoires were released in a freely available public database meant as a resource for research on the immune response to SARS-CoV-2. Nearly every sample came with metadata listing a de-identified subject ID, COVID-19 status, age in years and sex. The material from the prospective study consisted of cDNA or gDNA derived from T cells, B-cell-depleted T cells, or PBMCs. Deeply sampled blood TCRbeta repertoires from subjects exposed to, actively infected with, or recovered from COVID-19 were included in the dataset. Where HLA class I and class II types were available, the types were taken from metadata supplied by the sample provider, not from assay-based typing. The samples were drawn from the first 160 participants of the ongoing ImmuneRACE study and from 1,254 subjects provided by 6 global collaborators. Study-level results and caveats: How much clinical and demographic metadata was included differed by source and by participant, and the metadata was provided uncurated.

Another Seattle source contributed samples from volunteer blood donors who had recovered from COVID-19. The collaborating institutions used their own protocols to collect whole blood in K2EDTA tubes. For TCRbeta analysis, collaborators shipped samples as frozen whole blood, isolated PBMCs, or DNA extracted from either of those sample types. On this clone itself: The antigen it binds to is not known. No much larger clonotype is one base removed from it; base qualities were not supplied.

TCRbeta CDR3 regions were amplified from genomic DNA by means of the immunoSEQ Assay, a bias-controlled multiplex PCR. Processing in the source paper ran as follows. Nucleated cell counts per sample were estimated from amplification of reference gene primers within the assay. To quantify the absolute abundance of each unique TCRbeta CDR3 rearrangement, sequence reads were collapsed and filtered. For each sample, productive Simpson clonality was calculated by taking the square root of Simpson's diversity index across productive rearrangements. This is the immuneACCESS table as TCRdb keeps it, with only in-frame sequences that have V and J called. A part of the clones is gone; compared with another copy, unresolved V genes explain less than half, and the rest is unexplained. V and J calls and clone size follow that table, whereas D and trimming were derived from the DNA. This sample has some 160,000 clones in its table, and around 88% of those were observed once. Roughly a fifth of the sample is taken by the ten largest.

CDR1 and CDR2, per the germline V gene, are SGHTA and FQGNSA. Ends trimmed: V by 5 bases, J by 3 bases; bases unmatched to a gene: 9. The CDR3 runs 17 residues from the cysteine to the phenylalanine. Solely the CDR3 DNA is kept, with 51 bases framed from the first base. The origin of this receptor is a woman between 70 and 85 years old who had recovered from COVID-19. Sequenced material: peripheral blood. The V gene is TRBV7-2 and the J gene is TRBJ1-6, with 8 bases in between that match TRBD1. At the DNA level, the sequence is TGTGCCAGCAGCGGGGGGACAGGCCTAATCTATAATTCACCCCTCCACTTT. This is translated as CASSGGTGLIYNSPLHF.